This TCR beta chain was identified in a study of OX40 agonist ivuxolimab in advanced cancers. Turning to the overall study: Ivuxolimab was a fully human IgG2 agonistic monoclonal antibody targeting the costimulatory receptor OX40 (CD134). Intravenous ivuxolimab was administered to patients every 2 weeks at six dose levels: 0.01, 0.1, 0.3, 1.5, 3 and 10 mg/kg. Of the roughly 53 patients in dose escalation, around 20 had hepatocellular carcinoma, about 15 had melanoma, 9 had renal cell carcinoma and 9 had head and neck cancer. A male proportion of roughly 85% and a mean age of 60 years, ranging from 23 to 79, were recorded for the dose-escalation cohort. The paper describes the monotherapy dose-escalation part (N ≈ 52 patients) of the phase I trial of ivuxolimab. Prior anti-PD-1, anti-PD-L1 or anti-CTLA-4 therapy was permitted, and 30% to 45% of dose-escalation patients had received checkpoint inhibitors. Three dose-escalation patients achieved partial responses, one with hepatocellular carcinoma and two with cutaneous melanoma. Peripheral TCRbeta sequencing aimed to test whether ivuxolimab altered TCR sequence diversity and caused clonal T-cell expansion.

For sequencing of the TCRbeta CDR3 region, genomic DNA was extracted from the sorted cells. The immunoSEQ Assay was used to sequence the TCRbeta CDR3 regions. In its TCRdb copy, this immuneACCESS table keeps in-frame sequences only and misses some clones. Where compared with another copy, unresolved V genes explain less than half of these, and the others have no known cause. A total of around 62,000 clones appear in this sample, 80% to 90% of them only once. The ten biggest clones cover roughly 2.4% of the sample. The trial excluded patients who had a history of autoimmune disease or who were on systemic immunosuppression. Peripheral blood for TCR sequencing was drawn from every dose cohort at baseline, at cycle 4 day 1 and at cycle 7 day 1. The samples were taken from a phase I, first-in-human, multicenter, open-label dose-escalation trial of ivuxolimab. Adults with locally advanced or metastatic melanoma, renal cell, hepatocellular, or head and neck squamous cell carcinoma were enrolled in the trial. Before TCR sequencing, CD4+ and CD8+ T cells were separately sorted from peripheral blood.

Its CDR3 holds 12 amino acids, cysteine through phenylalanine. Only the CDR3 region is kept as DNA, spanning 36 bases read in frame from base 1. V was cut back by 7 bases and J by 2 bases, leaving a gap of 12 bases between them. CDR1 is given as SQVTM and CDR2 as ANQGSEA, both from the germline V gene. The investigation overall reported the following: Low levels of normalized T-cell clonal expansion were also seen in some nonresponding patients. In partial responders in the 0.1-3.0 mg/kg groups, normalized peripheral clonal expansion was found to be among the lowest, especially among CD8+ T cells. After ivuxolimab, expanded clones were on average more numerous among CD8+ T cells than among CD4+ T cells. The antigen specificity of the clonally expanded peripheral T cells was not determined. At doses from 0.1 to 3.0 mg/kg, clonal expansion was seen in both CD4+ and CD8+ blood T cells between baseline and week 6.

A remark on this clone: No antigen is known for it. One base away there is no much larger clone; base qualities are not given.

Recombination connected TRBV29-1 to TRBJ2-7; the D gene is perhaps TRBD1, on 5 matching bases. Source: CD4+ or CD8+ T cells sorted from blood, taken in a trial of the OX40 agonist ivuxolimab. The receptor's source is an adult with an advanced solid tumor such as melanoma, head and neck, liver or kidney cancer. CDR3 reads: CSAVLGPYEQYF. The sequence in DNA is TGCAGCGCCGTACTGGGGCCCTACGAGCAGTACTTC.